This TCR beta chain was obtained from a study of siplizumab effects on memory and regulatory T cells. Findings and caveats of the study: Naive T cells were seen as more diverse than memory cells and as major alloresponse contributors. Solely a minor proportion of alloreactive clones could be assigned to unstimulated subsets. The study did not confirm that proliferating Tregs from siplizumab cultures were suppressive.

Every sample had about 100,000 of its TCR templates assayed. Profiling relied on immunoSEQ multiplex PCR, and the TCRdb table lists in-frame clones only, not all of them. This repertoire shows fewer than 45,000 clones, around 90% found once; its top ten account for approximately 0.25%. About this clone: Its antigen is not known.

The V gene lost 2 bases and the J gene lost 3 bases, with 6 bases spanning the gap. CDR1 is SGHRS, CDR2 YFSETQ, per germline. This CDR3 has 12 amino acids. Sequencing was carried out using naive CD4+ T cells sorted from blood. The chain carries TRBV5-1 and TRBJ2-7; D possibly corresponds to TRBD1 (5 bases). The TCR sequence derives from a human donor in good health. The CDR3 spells CASSFDSYEQYF. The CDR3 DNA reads TGCGCCAGCAGCTTCGACAGCTACGAGCAGTACTTC.